This T cell receptor (beta chain) is from a study of blood T cell repertoires in COVID-19. The CDR3 covers 14 residues. In germline, CDR1 is SEHNR, CDR2 FQNEAQ (reference sequence). V was pared by 5 bases and J by 2 bases, with 10 bases between. The assay was immunoSEQ multiplex PCR, and TCRdb's table has in-frame clones only and misses some. This sample yields about 50,000 clones, of which 75% to 90% are seen a single time; approximately 14% belongs to the top ten. The TCR comes from a human donor in a cohort sampled during active COVID-19. The donor label of this sample is uncertain. The chain recombines TRBV7-9 with TRBJ2-1, with D maybe TRBD2 (5 bases). The sequencing sample was made of peripheral blood. This chain's CDR3 is CASSPRGAYNEQFF. CDR3 bases: TGTGCCAGCAGCCCCCGGGGTGCCTACAATGAGCAGTTCTTC.